This T cell receptor (beta chain) was retrieved from a study of identical twins. Study-wide findings and caveats: Modelling approaches yielded underestimates of out-of-frame TCR alpha sharing between monozygotic twins.

This clonotype was detected only a few times. Its antigen is not identified. TCRdb fed the 5' RACE reads into MiXCR, producing one record per CDR3 protein. The sample has 1.5 million to 2 million distinct CDR3 sequences; less than 35% are singletons. Germline V gene lookup returns CDR1 SGHRS and CDR2 YFSETQ. The CDR3 length is 16 residues. J was trimmed by 1 base and V by 0 bases; bases with no gene match: 3. This chain joins TRBV5-1 and TRBJ2-1; 8 bases match TRBD1. Sequencing used cord blood. This sequence originates from a newborn girl in good health. The chain's CDR3 is CASSLGGQASYNEQFF. CDR3 in DNA: TGCGCCAGCAGCTTGGGGGGACAGGCTTCCTACAATGAGCAGTTCTTC.